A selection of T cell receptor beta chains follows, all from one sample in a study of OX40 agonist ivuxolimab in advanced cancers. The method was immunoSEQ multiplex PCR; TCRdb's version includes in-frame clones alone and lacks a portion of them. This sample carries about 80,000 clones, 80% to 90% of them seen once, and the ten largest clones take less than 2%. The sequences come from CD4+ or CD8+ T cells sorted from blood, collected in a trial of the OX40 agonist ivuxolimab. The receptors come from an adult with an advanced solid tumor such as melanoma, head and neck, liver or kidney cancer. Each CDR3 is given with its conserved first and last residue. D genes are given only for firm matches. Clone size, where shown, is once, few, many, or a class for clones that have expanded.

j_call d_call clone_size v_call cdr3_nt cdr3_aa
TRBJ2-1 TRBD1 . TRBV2 TGTGCCAGCGTCCCGGGACAGGGATCCTACAATGAGCAGTTCTTC CASVPGQGSYNEQFF
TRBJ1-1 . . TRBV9 TGTGCCAGCTCCGAGGGGAGAGCGGGCACTGAAGCTTTCTTT CASSEGRAGTEAFF
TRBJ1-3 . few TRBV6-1 TGTGCCAGCAGTGAACGGGCAGGGGTAAACACCATATATTTT CASSERAGVNTIYF
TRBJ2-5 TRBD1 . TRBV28 TGTGCCAGCAGTTCCCCCAAGCCAGGGGGACGGAGAGAGACCCAGTACTTC CASSSPKPGGRRETQYF
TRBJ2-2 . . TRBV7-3 TGTGCCAGCAGCTTAAGAGGACCGAACACCGGGGAGCTGTTTTTT CASSLRGPNTGELFF
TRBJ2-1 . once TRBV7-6 TGTGCCAGCAGCTCCTCTCAGGGGGGGTACAATGAGCAGTTCTTC CASSSSQGGYNEQFF
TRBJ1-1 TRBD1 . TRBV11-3 TGTGCCAGCAGCGCAGGACAGGGGGCATTGAACACTGAAGCTTTCTTT CASSAGQGALNTEAFF
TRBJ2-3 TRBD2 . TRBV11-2 TGTGCCAGCAGCCATGGGCGGCTAGCGGGGGGGCCTAGCACAGATACGCAGTATTTT CASSHGRLAGGPSTDTQYF
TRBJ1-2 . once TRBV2 TGTGCCAGCAGTTACCAGGGAGCAGCTAACTATGGCTACACCTTC CASSYQGAANYGYTF
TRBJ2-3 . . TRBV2 TGTGCCAGCAGTGACGAGTCGCATACGCAGTATTTT CASSDESHTQYF
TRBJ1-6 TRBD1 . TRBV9 TGTGCCAGCAGCGCCGTAACAGGGGGCTATTCACCCCTCCACTTT CASSAVTGGYSPLHF
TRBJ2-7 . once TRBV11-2 TGTGCCAGCAGCGAAAAACCGGGGACCTACGAGCAGTACTTC CASSEKPGTYEQYF
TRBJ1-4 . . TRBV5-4 TGTGCCAGCAGCTGGGACTCCCGCACTAATGAAAAACTGTTTTTT CASSWDSRTNEKLFF
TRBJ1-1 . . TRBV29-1 TGCAGCGTTGATAGAGGGGGGGAGGCTTTCTTT CSVDRGGEAFF
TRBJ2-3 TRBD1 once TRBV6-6 TGTGCCAGCAGACAGGGGAGTCGCACAGATACGCAGTATTTT CASRQGSRTDTQYF
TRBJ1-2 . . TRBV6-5 TGTGCCAGCAGTTACAGTCTACCCTCCGCCTATGGCTACACCTTC CASSYSLPSAYGYTF
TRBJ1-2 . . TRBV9 TGTGCCAGCAGCCCCCTCGACTTTGGGGGCTACACCTTC CASSPLDFGGYTF
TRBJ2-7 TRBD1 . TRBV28 TGTGCCAGCAGCTCCGGGACAGTGCCCTACGAGCAGTACTTC CASSSGTVPYEQYF
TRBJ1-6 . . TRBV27 TGTGCCAGCAGCTCCGCGACAACCAGGGGTGATTCACCCCTCCACTTT CASSSATTRGDSPLHF
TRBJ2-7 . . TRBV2 TGTGCCACCACATATTATCCGGGCGAGCAGTACTTC CATTYYPGEQYF
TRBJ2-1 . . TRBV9 TGTGCCAGCAGCGGTTTGGCAGGGGCCCTAGACCCTTACAAGCAGTTCTTC CASSGLAGALDPYKQFF
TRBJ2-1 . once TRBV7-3 TGTGCCAGCAGCCCCTATAGCTCCTACAATGAGCAGTTCTTC CASSPYSSYNEQFF
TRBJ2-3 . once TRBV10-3 TGTGCCATCAGTGAGTCAACGGGGGTAGATACGCAGTATTTT CAISESTGVDTQYF
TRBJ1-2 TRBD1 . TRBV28 TGTGCCAGCAGCCAGACAGGGGGCTATGGCTACACCTTC CASSQTGGYGYTF
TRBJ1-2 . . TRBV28 TGTGCCAGCAGGATAGAAGGGGTAAACACCTTC CASRIEGVNTF
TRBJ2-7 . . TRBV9 TGTGCCAGCAGCTACGGACAAAGCTCCTACGAGCAGTACTTC CASSYGQSSYEQYF
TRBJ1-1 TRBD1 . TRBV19 TGTGCCAGTAGTCGAAGGACAGGGGCCCTCGGCACTGAAGCTTTCTTT CASSRRTGALGTEAFF
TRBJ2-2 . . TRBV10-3 TGTGCCATCACATCGGGGGGCGACACCGGGGAGCTGTTTTTT CAITSGGDTGELFF
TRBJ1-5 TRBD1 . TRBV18 TGTGCCAGCTCACTACAGGGGTTCAATCAGCCCCAGCATTTT CASSLQGFNQPQHF
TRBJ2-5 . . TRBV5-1 TGCGCCAGCAGCTTGGGACGGTACCAAGAGACCCAGTACTTC CASSLGRYQETQYF
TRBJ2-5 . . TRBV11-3 TGTGCCAGCAGCTTAGGGGCAGGCCCACAAGAGACCCAGTACTTC CASSLGAGPQETQYF
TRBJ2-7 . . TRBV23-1 TGCGCCAGCAGTCAATCGTTGACAGACCGTTCGTCCTACGAGCAGTACTTC CASSQSLTDRSSYEQYF
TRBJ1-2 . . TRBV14 TGTGCCAGCAGCCAAAACGGGTTCGGGAGTGGCTACACCTTC CASSQNGFGSGYTF
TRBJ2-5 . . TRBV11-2 TGTGCCAGCAGCCGAGGGACCGTCCAAGAGACCCAGTACTTC CASSRGTVQETQYF
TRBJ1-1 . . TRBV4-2 TGTGCCAGCAGCCTGGCCACGGGGCAGAACACTGAAGCTTTCTTT CASSLATGQNTEAFF
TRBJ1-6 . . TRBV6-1 TGTGCCAGCAGTGAAACATTTCCAGTCAGAAATTCACCCCTCCACTTT CASSETFPVRNSPLHF
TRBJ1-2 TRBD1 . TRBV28 TGTGCCAGCAGTTCCCTTGGGACAGGGTTTAATGGCTACACCTTC CASSSLGTGFNGYTF
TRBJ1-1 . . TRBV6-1 TGTGCCAGCAGAGCGACAGGCATCTCTGAAGCTTTCTTT CASRATGISEAFF
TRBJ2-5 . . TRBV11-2 TGTGCCAGCAGCTTATACACTACGGAGACCCAGTACTTC CASSLYTTETQYF
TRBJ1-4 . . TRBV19 TGTGCCAGTAGTTGGGGGGCTAGGACTAATGAAAAACTGTTTTTT CASSWGARTNEKLFF
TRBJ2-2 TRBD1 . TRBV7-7 TGTGCCAGCAGCGCCGCCGGACAGGGAACCGGGGAGCTGTTTTTT CASSAAGQGTGELFF
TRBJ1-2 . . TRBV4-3 TGCGCCAGCAGCCAAGATGGGGGGCAGGGCCGTGGCTACACCTTC CASSQDGGQGRGYTF
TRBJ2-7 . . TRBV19 TGTGCCAGTAGTAACAGGGAGTACGAGCAGTACTTC CASSNREYEQYF
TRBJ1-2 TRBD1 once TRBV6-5 TGTGCCAGCAGGGACCCGGGACAGGGGGCGCGGGACTACACCTTC CASRDPGQGARDYTF
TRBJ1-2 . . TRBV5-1 TGCGCCAGCAGCTCTAACAGGGATAACTATGGCTACACCTTC CASSSNRDNYGYTF
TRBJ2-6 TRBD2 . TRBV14 TGTGCCAGCAGCCACCCGGGAGGAGGGGACGGGGCCAACGTCCTGACTTTC CASSHPGGGDGANVLTF
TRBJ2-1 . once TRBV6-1 TGTGCCAGCAGAGGGGGCTCCTACAATGAGCAGTTCTTC CASRGGSYNEQFF
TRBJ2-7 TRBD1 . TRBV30 TGTGCCTGGAATCGGGACAGGGCAAGGTCCTACGAGCAGTACTTC CAWNRDRARSYEQYF
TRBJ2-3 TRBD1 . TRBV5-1 TGCGCCAGCAGCTCGGGGGACAGGTACACAGATACGCAGTATTTT CASSSGDRYTDTQYF
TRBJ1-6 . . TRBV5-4 TGTGCCAGCAGCGCAGGGGTAATAAATTCACCCCTCCACTTT CASSAGVINSPLHF
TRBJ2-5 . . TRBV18 TGTGCCAGCTCGCCGGGGGCCGGGGAGACCCAGTACTTC CASSPGAGETQYF